Shown below are 20 T cell receptor beta chains from a single sample sequenced in a study of CD8 T cells in ankylosing spondylitis. Via MiXCR, TCRdb re-called the 5' RACE reads, giving one row per CDR3 protein. The sample yields under 450,000 distinct CDR3 sequences, roughly 20% seen once. What was sequenced was blood, either unsorted or a sorted T cell fraction (not recorded which). The receptor source for this set is a male donor with ankylosing spondylitis or in good health (not recorded which).

A few counts support this clonotype. The V call is TRBV7-9, the J call TRBJ2-3; possibly TRBD2 for D (5 bases). Trimming took 5 bases from V and 0 from J, leaving 15 bases between them. The V gene's germline CDR1 is SEHNR and CDR2 FQNEAQ (reference sequence). This CDR3 is 16 amino acids long. The CDR3 coding sequence is TGTGCCAGCAGCCCCGCTGGTCCGGGGAGCACAGATACGCAGTATTTT. Protein: CASSPAGPGSTDTQYF.

This chain connects TRBV11-2 to TRBJ2-7; 8 bases map to TRBD1. The CDR3 extends over 13 amino acids. CDR1 is SGHAT and CDR2 is FQNNGV in the germline V gene. V lost 1 base to trimming and J lost 5 bases; unmatched junction nucleotides: 1. This chain's CDR3 is CASSLGRGHEQYF. CDR3 nucleotide sequence: TGTGCCAGCAGCTTAGGCAGGGGGCACGAGCAGTACTTC.

The chain combines TRBV29-1 with TRBJ2-1; 8 bases are a match to TRBD1. Germline assignment: CDR1 SQVTM and CDR2 ANQGSEA. The CDR3 is 13 amino acids. Trimming took 8 bases from V and 2 from J; bases not matched to a gene: 5. CDR3 sequence reads: CSSRDRPYNEQFF. In nucleotides, the CDR3 is TGCAGCTCCCGGGACAGGCCCTACAATGAGCAGTTCTTC.

The chain links TRBV12-3 or TRBV12-4 to TRBJ2-5; no clear D. Trimming took 5 bases from V and 4 from J, leaving 14 bases between them. The CDR3 is made up of 14 amino acids. CDR3 region: CASSVLTPRETQYF. In DNA form, the CDR3 reads TGTGCCAGCAGTGTTCTTACACCGCGAGAGACCCAGTACTTC.

This CDR3 reads CASSSSGESQETQYF. The CDR3 DNA reads as TGTGCCAGCAGCTCCTCCGGGGAGAGCCAAGAGACCCAGTACTTC. The chain combines TRBV6-5 with TRBJ2-5; weak D call: TRBD2 (5 bases). V shed 6 bases and J shed 1 base, with 15 bases lying between them. The germline V gene has CDR1 MNHEY and CDR2 SVGAGI. This CDR3 comprises 15 residues.

This clonotype was recorded only once. This chain connects TRBV12-3 or TRBV12-4 to TRBJ2-6; possible D gene TRBD1, 6 bases. V lost 3 bases and J 0 bases, leaving 15 bases between the germline ends. The CDR3 consists of 18 residues. This chain's CDR3 is CASSLDSRSRSGANVLTF. Here the CDR3 DNA reads TGTGCCAGCAGTTTGGACAGCCGCTCCCGCTCTGGGGCCAACGTCCTGACTTTC.

This sequence joins TRBV7-9 and TRBJ2-5, with 9 bases lining up with TRBD1. The germline V gene has CDR1 SEHNR and CDR2 FQNEAQ (reference sequence). The CDR3 length is 15 residues. With V trimmed by 5 bases and J by 1 base, 5 bases remained unmatched. CDR3 coding DNA: TGTGCCAGCAGCATCATACAGGGGGCCCAAGAGACCCAGTACTTC. It specifies CASSIIQGAQETQYF.

The CDR3 DNA reads as TGCAGCGTTGAAGTAGTCAGTTCCTACGAGCAGTACTTC. Translated, it gives CSVEVVSSYEQYF. V is TRBV29-1 and J is TRBJ2-7; D uncertain. The germline V and J ends were trimmed by 1 base and 1 base, with 8 bases remaining between them. The germline V gene has CDR1 SQVTM and CDR2 ANQGSEA. CDR3 size: 13 residues.

V and J are TRBV7-9 and TRBJ2-3; D uncertain. Per germline, CDR1 SEHNR and CDR2 FQNEAQ (reference sequence). Trimming cost V 1 base and J 8 bases, with 7 bases left between them. The CDR3 sequence is 12 residues long. The CDR3 DNA reads TGTGCCAGCAGCTTAGGGGCGCTTACGCAGTATTTT. It yields the protein CASSLGALTQYF.

This clonotype was seen many times. The gene calls are TRBV9 and TRBJ2-5; TRBD2 aligns across 14 bases. This CDR3 contains 16 residues. J gave up 4 bases and V 4 bases, and 6 bases lay outside the gene matches. The germline CDR1 and CDR2 sequences are SGDLS and YYNGEE. The chain's CDR3 is CASSPRTSGGRETQYF. DNA of the CDR3: TGTGCCAGCAGCCCCCGGACTAGCGGGGGGAGAGAGACCCAGTACTTC. The full variable domain, with the rest looked up from reference TRBV9 and TRBJ2-5, is DSGVTQTPKHLITATGQRVTLRCSPRSGDLSVYWYQQSLDQGLQFLIQYYNGEERAKGNILERFSAQQFPDLHSELNLSSLELGDSALYFCASSPRTSGGRETQYFGPGTRLLVL.

The chain combines TRBV13 with TRBJ2-6; D unresolved. Trimming shortened V by 0 bases and J by 0 bases, and 9 bases separated the two germline ends. Germline CDR1 and CDR2: PRHDT and FYEKMQ (reference sequence). The CDR3 sequence is 17 residues long. CDR3 sequence: CASSLGGTRSGANVLTF. The CDR3 DNA sequence: TGTGCCAGCAGCTTAGGAGGTACCCGCTCTGGGGCCAACGTCCTGACTTTC.

The rearrangement uses TRBV27 and TRBJ2-1; 8 nucleotides align to TRBD1. This CDR3 spans 20 amino acids. V dropped 7 bases and J dropped 10; count of bases not matched to a gene: 30. The V gene's germline CDR1 is MNHEY and CDR2 SMNVEV (reference sequence). The CDR3 protein is CASTSGTGEGGPPEHGEQFF. CDR3 bases: TGTGCCAGCACATCCGGGACAGGAGAGGGGGGTCCCCCGGAACATGGAGAGCAGTTCTTC.

The sample holds a few counts of this clonotype. The J gene is TRBJ1-2, the V gene TRBV27; TRBD1 matches 9 bases. In germline, CDR1 is MNHEY, CDR2 SMNVEV (reference sequence). This CDR3 comprises 13 residues. V lost 6 bases, J lost 4 bases, and 3 bases stayed unmatched. CDR3 nucleotide sequence: TGTGCCAGCAGACAGGGGGCCGGCTATGGCTACACCTTC. Protein: CASRQGAGYGYTF.

V is TRBV30 and J is TRBJ2-5; D unresolved. V was shortened by 5 bases and J by 5 bases, with 15 bases between the two germline ends. Germline V CDR1 and CDR2: GTSNPN, SVGIG (reference sequence). This CDR3 has 13 amino acids. The DNA for the CDR3 is TGTGCCTGGGCCTGGGCGTTGGGGGAGACCCAGTACTTC. Translated: CAWAWALGETQYF.

Ten or more counts support this clonotype. The J gene is TRBJ2-1, the V gene TRBV12-3 or TRBV12-4; tentatively, D is TRBD1 (5 bases). V gave up 6 bases and J gave up 4 bases, with 19 bases separating them. There are 16 residues in the CDR3. CDR3 protein: CASSSRATPLYNEQFF. For the CDR3, the DNA is TGTGCCAGCAGCTCCAGGGCCACCCCACTTTACAATGAGCAGTTCTTC.

This chain links TRBV6-1 with TRBJ2-1; 7 bases agree with TRBD1. In germline, CDR1 is MNHNS, CDR2 SASEGT. The CDR3 covers 15 residues. After removal of 6 bases from V and 0 bases from J, the junction contained 5 bases not matched to a gene. CDR3 coding DNA: TGTGCCAGCAGAGGGACAGCCCTCTCCTACAATGAGCAGTTCTTC. Translating it yields CASRGTALSYNEQFF.

This clonotype was found many times. The chain couples TRBV12-3 or TRBV12-4 to TRBJ1-4, with D unclear. The length of the CDR3 is 14 residues. V lost 4 bases, J lost 8 bases, and 14 bases lay in between. This chain's CDR3 is CASSYGRASEKLFF. In nucleotides, the CDR3 is TGTGCCAGCAGTTACGGGAGGGCCAGCGAAAAACTGTTTTTT.

This clonotype has a handful of counts. This sequence joins TRBV10-3 and TRBJ2-2; tentatively, D is TRBD1 (6 bases). CDR3 length: 14 residues. Trimming stripped 2 bases from V and 6 bases from J, with 10 bases between. CDR1 is ENHRY, CDR2 SYGVKD, per germline. The DNA for the CDR3 is TGTGCCATCAGTGAGCTAGGGGGAGCCGGGGAGCTGTTTTTT. Protein product: CAISELGGAGELFF.

This clonotype was observed a handful of times. This CDR3 is CASSRGGGGNQPQHF. In nucleotides, the CDR3 is TGTGCCAGCAGTCGTGGGGGGGGCGGCAATCAGCCCCAGCATTTT. The genes are TRBV12-3 or TRBV12-4 and TRBJ1-5; possible D gene TRBD1, 6 bases. V lost 5 bases, J lost 2 bases, and 13 bases lay in between. The CDR3 contains 15 residues.

In this sample, this clonotype turned up a few times. The chain joins TRBV30 to TRBJ1-2; possible D gene TRBD1, 5 bases. The V and J ends lost 4 bases and 3 bases respectively, with 9 bases between them. This CDR3 has 12 residues. The V gene's germline CDR1 is GTSNPN and CDR2 SVGIG (reference sequence). The CDR3 DNA is TGTGCCTGGAAAGGGGCCGACTATGGCTACACCTTC. Its translation: CAWKGADYGYTF.